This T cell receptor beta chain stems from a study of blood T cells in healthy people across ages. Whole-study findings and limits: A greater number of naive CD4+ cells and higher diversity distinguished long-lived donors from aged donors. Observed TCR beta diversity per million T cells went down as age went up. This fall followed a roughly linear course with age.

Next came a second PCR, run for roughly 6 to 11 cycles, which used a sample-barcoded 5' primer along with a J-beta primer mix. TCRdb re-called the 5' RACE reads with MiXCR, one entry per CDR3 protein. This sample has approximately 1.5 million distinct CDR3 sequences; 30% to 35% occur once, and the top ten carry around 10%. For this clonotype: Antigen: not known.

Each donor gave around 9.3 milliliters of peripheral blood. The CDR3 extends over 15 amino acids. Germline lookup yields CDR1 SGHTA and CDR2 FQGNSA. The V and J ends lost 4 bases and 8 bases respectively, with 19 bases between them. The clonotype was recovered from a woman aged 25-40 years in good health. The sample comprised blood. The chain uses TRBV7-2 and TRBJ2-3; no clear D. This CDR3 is CASSSRALGPGTQYF. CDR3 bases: TGTGCCAGCAGCTCCCGGGCCCTGGGCCCAGGTACGCAGTATTTT.